What follows are 14 T cell receptor beta chains derived from one specimen sequenced in a study of blood T cell repertoires in COVID-19. Sequencing was performed with immunoSEQ multiplex PCR; in TCRdb, only in-frame clones are kept and a portion is missing. This table has roughly 86,000 clones, 80% to 85% appearing once. Sequencing used peripheral blood. These receptors all come from a man in his 60s with acute or convalescent COVID-19.

The gene calls are TRBV5-8 and TRBJ1-2, with 8 nucleotides matching TRBD1. With V trimmed by 2 bases and J by 4 bases, 7 bases remained unmatched. Germline V CDR1 and CDR2: SGHTS, YDEGEE. This CDR3 region has 15 residues. CDR3 loop: CASSFRSGGTYGYTF. The CDR3 DNA is TGTGCCAGCAGCTTTCGCTCAGGGGGCACCTATGGCTACACCTTC.

The CDR3 bases are TGTGCCAGCAGCCCCACGGGGACAGGGTATTATAGCAATCAGCCCCAGCATTTT. Amino acid sequence: CASSPTGTGYYSNQPQHF. The V gene is TRBV27, the J gene TRBJ1-5; 9 bases fit TRBD1. J gave up 0 bases and V 6 bases, and 12 bases lay outside the gene matches. The V gene's germline CDR1 is MNHEY and CDR2 SMNVEV (reference sequence). The CDR3 is made up of 18 amino acids.

V is TRBV14 and J is TRBJ2-1; 9 positions match TRBD1. The V and J ends lost 4 bases and 7 bases, in that order; junction bases with no gene match: 8. Germline lookup yields CDR1 SGHDN and CDR2 FVKESK. The CDR3 has 15 amino acids. The DNA of the CDR3 is TGTGCCAGCAGCCCCTGGGACAGGGTCTCGAATGAGCAGTTCTTC. It codes for CASSPWDRVSNEQFF.

The CDR3 nucleotides are TGTGCCAGTAGCCGGGACAGGGGAGGTGGCACTGAAGCTTTCTTT. It specifies CASSRDRGGGTEAFF. This chain uses TRBV30 with TRBJ1-1, with 10 bases aligning to TRBD1. The germline CDR1 and CDR2 sequences are GTSNPN and SVGIG (reference sequence). The J segment lost 4 bases and the V segment lost 8 bases, leaving 13 bases of the junction unmatched. The CDR3 runs 15 residues.

The chain combines TRBV18 with TRBJ1-5; a possible D gene is TRBD1 (5 bases). The V end was cut by 6 bases, the J end by 4 bases, with 10 bases between. CDR1 and CDR2 (germline): KGHSH, LQKENI. This CDR3 has 13 residues. The DNA for the CDR3 is TGTGCCAGCTCGCGGGGCCTTAATCAGCCCCAGCATTTT. This encodes CASSRGLNQPQHF.

The J gene is TRBJ2-7, the V gene TRBV12-3 or TRBV12-4; the D is unclear. Trimming took 3 bases from V and 2 from J, leaving 8 bases between them. The CDR3 runs 13 residues. DNA for the CDR3: TGTGCCAGCAGTTTGGGCATGGCCTACGAGCAGTACTTC. It translates to CASSLGMAYEQYF.

This clone has more than one count but fewer than ten. The chain has TRBV30 and TRBJ1-1; no reliable D call. Per the germline V gene, CDR1 is GTSNPN and CDR2 is SVGIG (reference sequence). V gave up 2 bases and J gave up 5 bases, with 24 bases separating them. CDR3 size: 17 residues. The CDR3 DNA reads TGTGCCTGGAGTCCCTGGGAGGACCTAAACTCCTGGACTGAAGCTTTCTTT. It translates to CAWSPWEDLNSWTEAFF.

Turning to this clone: Compared with germline, one end of the junction differs, possibly owing to a read error. This specimen includes other DNA sequences encoding the same CDR3. This chain joins TRBV27 and TRBJ1-1; possibly TRBD1 for D (5 bases). Germline assignment: CDR1 MNHEY and CDR2 SMNVEV (reference sequence). This CDR3 is 13 amino acids long. In nucleotides, the CDR3 is TGTGCCAGCAGCTATCTGATGGACACCGAAGCTTTCTTT. Translated: CASSYLMDTEAFF.

As DNA, the CDR3 is TGTGCCAGCAGTTACTCGTTCTCCACTCAAGGCTACACCTTC. This gives the protein CASSYSFSTQGYTF. V gene TRBV6-2 or TRBV6-3 combines with J gene TRBJ1-2; D uncertain. The V end was cut by 0 bases, the J end by 8 bases, with 13 bases between. CDR1 and CDR2 (germline): MNHEY, SVGEGT. This CDR3 comprises 14 residues.

The chain recombines TRBV4-3 with TRBJ2-7; 10 bases match TRBD1. Unmatched junction bases numbered 3, after V lost 4 bases and J lost 6 bases. This CDR3 spans 13 amino acids. Germline loops: CDR1 LGHNA, CDR2 YSLEER. Here the CDR3 DNA reads TGCGCCAGCAGCCTGCGGACAGGGGGCGAGCAGTACTTC. Protein: CASSLRTGGEQYF.

This sequence joins TRBV10-3 and TRBJ1-2, with unresolved D. V shed 0 bases and J shed 6 bases, with 11 bases lying between them. The V gene's germline CDR1 is ENHRY and CDR2 SYGVKD. CDR3 size: 14 residues. CDR3 in amino acids: CAISESEGVDGYTF. The CDR3 coding sequence is TGTGCCATCAGTGAGTCGGAGGGTGTCGATGGCTACACCTTC.

The CDR3 sequence: CASSGLWDKSYEQYF. CDR3 coding DNA: TGTGCCAGCAGCGGCCTATGGGACAAATCCTACGAGCAGTACTTC. This sequence joins TRBV5-6 and TRBJ2-7; maybe TRBD1 (6 bases). V was shortened by 4 bases and J by 1 base, with 15 bases between the two germline ends. CDR1 and CDR2 (germline): SGHDT, YYEEEE. CDR3 length: 15 amino acids.

The chain couples TRBV4-2 to TRBJ1-6; 8 bases match TRBD1. The germline gives CDR1 LGHNA, CDR2 YNFKEQ. J lost 9 bases, V lost 4 bases, and 5 bases had no gene match. The CDR3 is 14 residues long. This chain's CDR3 is CASSPPGGRSPLHF. DNA for the CDR3: TGTGCCAGCAGCCCACCAGGGGGCCGTTCACCCCTCCACTTT.

The gene calls are TRBV19 and TRBJ1-6, with 10 bases aligning to TRBD1. Germline CDR1 and CDR2: LNHDA and SQIVND (reference sequence). This CDR3 contains 15 residues. Trimming removed 3 bases from V and 7 bases from J; junction bases left unmatched: 3. DNA for the CDR3: TGTGCCAGTAGTATCGGGACAGGGGTAAATTCACCCCTCCACTTT. It codes for CASSIGTGVNSPLHF.